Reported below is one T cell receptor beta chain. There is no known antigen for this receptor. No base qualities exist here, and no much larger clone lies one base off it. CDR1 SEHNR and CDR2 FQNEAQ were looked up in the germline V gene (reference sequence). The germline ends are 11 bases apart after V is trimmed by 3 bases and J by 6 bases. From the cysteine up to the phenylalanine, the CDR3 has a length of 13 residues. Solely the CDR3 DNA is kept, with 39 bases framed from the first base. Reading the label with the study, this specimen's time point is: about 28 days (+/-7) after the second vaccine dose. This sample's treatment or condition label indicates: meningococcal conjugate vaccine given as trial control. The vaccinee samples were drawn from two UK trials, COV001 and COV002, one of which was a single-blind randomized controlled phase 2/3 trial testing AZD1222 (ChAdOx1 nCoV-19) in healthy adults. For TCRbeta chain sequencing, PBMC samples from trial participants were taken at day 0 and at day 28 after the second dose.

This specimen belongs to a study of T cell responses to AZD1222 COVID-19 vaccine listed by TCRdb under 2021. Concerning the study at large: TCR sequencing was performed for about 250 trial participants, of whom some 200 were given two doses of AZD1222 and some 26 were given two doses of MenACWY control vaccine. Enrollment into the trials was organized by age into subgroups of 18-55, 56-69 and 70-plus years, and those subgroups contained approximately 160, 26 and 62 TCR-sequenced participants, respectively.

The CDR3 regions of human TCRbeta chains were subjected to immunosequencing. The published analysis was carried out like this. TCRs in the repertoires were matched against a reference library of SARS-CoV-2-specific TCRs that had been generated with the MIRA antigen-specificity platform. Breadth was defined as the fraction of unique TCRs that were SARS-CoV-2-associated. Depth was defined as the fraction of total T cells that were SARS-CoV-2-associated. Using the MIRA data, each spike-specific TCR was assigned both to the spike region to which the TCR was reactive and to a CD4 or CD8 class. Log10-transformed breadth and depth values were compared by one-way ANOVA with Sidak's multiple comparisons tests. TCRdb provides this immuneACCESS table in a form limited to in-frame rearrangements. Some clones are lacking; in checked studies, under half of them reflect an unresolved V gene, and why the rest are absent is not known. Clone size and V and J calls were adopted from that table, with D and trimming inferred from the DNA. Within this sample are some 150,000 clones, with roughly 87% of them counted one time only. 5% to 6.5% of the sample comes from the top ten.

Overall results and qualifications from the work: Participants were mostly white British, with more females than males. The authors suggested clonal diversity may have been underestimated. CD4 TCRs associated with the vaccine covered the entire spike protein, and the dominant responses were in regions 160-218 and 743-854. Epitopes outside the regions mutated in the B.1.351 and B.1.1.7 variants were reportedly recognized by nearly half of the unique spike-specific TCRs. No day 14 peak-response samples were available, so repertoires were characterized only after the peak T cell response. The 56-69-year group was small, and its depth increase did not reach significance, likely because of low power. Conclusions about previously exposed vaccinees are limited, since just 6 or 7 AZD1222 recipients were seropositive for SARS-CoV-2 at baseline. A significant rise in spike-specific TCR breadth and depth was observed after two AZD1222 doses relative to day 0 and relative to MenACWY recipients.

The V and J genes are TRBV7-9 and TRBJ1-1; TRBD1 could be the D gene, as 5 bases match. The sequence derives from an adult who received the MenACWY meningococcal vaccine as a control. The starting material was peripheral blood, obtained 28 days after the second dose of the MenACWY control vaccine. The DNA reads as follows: TGTGCCAGCAGCTTTGCCGGGGGTGCTGAAGCTTTCTTT. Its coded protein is CASSFAGGAEAFF.